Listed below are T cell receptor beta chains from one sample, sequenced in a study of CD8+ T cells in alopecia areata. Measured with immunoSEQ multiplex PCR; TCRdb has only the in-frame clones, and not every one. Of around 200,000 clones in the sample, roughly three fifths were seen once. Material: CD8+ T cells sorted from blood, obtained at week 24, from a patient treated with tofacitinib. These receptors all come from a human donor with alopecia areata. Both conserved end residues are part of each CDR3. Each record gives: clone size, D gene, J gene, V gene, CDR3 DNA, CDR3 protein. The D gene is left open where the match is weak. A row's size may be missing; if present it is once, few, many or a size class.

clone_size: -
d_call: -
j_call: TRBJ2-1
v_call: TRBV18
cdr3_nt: TGTGCCAGCTCACCACTCACAAGGGGCGATGAGCAGTTCTTC
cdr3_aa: CASSPLTRGDEQFF

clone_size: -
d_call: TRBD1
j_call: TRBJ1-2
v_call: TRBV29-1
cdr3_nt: TGCACCTCTACTCCCCCGGGACAGGGTGACTATGGCTACACCTTC
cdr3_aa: CTSTPPGQGDYGYTF

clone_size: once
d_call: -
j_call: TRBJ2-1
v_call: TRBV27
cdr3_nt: TGTGCCAGCAGTGTGGCCGGGACATTCCCCTGGGTCCTCTACAATGAGCAGTTCTTC
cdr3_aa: CASSVAGTFPWVLYNEQFF

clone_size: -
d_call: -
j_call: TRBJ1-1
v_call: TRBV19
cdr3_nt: TGTGCCAGTAGTATCGGAAACACTGAAGCTTTCTTT
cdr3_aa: CASSIGNTEAFF

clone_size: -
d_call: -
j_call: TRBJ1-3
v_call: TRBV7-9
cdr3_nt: TGTGCCAGCAGCTTAACGGGAGATGGAAACACCATATATTTT
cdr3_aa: CASSLTGDGNTIYF

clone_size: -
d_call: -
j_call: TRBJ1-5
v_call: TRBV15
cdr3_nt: TGTGCCACCAGCAGGGTACGGGGGAGCAATCAGCCCCAGCATTTT
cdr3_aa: CATSRVRGSNQPQHF

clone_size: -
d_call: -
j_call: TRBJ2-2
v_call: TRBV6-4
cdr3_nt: TGTGCCAGCAATGACACCGGGGAGCTGTTTTTT
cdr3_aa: CASNDTGELFF

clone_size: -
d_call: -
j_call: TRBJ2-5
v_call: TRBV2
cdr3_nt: TGTGCCAGCACGGGGTGGGAGACCCAGTACTTC
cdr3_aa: CASTGWETQYF

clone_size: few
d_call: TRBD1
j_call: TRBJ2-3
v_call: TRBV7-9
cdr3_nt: TGTGCCAGCAGCTTGGGACAGGGAACGGATACGCAGTATTTT
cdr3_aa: CASSLGQGTDTQYF

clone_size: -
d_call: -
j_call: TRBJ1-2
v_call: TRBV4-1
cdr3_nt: TGCGCCAGCAGCCAGTGGAAGACAACGGATGGCTACACCTTC
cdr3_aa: CASSQWKTTDGYTF

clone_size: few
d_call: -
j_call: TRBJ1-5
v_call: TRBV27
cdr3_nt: TGTGCCAGCAGTTTACGGCCGGGAAATCAGCCCCAGCATTTT
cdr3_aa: CASSLRPGNQPQHF

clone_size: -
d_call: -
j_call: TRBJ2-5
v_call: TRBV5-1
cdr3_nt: TGCGCCAGCAGCTTGGTAGGGGGGCAAGAGACCCAGTACTTC
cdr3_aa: CASSLVGGQETQYF

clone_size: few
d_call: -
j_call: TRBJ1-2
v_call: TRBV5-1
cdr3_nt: TGCGCCAGCAGCTTGGCTGACACCTATGGCTACACCTTC
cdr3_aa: CASSLADTYGYTF

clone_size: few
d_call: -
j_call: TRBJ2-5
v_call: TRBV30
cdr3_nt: TGTGCCTGGAGTGCGACTAACCCCGGGGCCCAGTACTTC
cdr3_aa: CAWSATNPGAQYF

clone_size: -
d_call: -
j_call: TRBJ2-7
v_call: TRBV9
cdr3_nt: TGTGCCAGCAGCGCGAGGGATTCCTACGAGCAGTACTTC
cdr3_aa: CASSARDSYEQYF

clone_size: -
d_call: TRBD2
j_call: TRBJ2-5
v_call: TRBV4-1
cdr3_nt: TGCGCCAGCAGCCAATCCTTACTAGCGGGGGCAGAGACCCAGTACTTC
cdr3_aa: CASSQSLLAGAETQYF

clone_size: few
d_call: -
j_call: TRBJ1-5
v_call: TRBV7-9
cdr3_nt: TGTGCCAGCAGCTCCCGTAGCAATCAGCCCCAGCATTTT
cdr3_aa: CASSSRSNQPQHF

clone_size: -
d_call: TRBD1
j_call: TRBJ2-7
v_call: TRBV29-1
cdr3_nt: TGCAGCGTCCCCAACCCGAAGGGGGACAGGGGTTTCGACGAGCAGTACTTC
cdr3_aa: CSVPNPKGDRGFDEQYF

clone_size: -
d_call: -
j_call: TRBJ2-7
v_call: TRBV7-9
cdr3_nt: TGTGCCAGCAGCCAGCCCTCCATGGAGCAGTACTTC
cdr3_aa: CASSQPSMEQYF

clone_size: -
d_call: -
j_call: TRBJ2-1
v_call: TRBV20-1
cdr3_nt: TGCAGTGTCGGGGAGCAGTTCTTC
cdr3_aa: CSVGEQFF

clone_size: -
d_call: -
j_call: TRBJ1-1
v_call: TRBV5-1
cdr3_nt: TGCGCCAGCAGGGGGGCAGAGAACACTGAAGCTTTCTTT
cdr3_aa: CASRGAENTEAFF

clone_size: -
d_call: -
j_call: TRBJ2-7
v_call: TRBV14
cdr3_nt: TGTGCCAGCAGCCAATCGGGGGTGGGGAAGAACTACGAGCAGTACTTC
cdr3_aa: CASSQSGVGKNYEQYF

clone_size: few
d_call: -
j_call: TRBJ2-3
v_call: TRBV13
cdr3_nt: TGTGCCAGCAGCCACAGGGACCGGACAGATACGCAGTATTTT
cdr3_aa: CASSHRDRTDTQYF

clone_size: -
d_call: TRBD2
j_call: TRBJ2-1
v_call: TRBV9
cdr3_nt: TGTGCCAGCACCCCGGGGGGGATCGGGAACAATGAGCAGTTCTTC
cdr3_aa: CASTPGGIGNNEQFF

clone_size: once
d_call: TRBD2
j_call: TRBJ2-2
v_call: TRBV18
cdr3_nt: TGTGCCAGCTCACCACGCGGGGGAACCCCTGGAGTAAACACCGGGGAGCTGTTTTTT
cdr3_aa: CASSPRGGTPGVNTGELFF

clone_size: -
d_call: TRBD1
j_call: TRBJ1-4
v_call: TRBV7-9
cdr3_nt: TGTGCCAGCAGCTCCTCATTAACAGGGGCCCGAGAAAAACTGTTTTTT
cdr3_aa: CASSSSLTGAREKLFF

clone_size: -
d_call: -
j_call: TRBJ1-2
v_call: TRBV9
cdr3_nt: TGTGCCAGCAGCGTTTCGGGTGTCGGCTACACCTTC
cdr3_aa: CASSVSGVGYTF

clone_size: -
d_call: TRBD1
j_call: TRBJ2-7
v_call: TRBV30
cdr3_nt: TGTGCCTGGAGTGGACAGGGGGAGCAGTACTTC
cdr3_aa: CAWSGQGEQYF

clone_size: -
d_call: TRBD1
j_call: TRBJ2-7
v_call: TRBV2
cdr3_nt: TGTGCCAGCGGCGGGACAGGGTCCGTCGAGCAGTACTTC
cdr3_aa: CASGGTGSVEQYF

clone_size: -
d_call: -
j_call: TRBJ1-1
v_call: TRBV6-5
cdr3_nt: TGTGCCAGCAGTTATGTTGCGGTTTCAGGGAACACTGAAGCTTTCTTT
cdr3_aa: CASSYVAVSGNTEAFF

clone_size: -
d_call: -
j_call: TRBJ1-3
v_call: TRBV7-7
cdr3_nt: TGTGCTAGCAGCTTAGCGCGCCGGCGGTCTGGAAACACCATATATTTT
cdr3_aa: CASSLARRRSGNTIYF

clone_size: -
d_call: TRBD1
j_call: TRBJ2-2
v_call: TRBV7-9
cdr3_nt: TGTGCCAGCAGCTTAAGGGGACAGGGCGTCACCGGGGAGCTGTTTTTT
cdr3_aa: CASSLRGQGVTGELFF

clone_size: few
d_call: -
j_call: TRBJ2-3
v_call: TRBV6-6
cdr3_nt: TGTGCCAGCAGTCCCCTAAACGAAGATACGCAGTATTTT
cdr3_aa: CASSPLNEDTQYF

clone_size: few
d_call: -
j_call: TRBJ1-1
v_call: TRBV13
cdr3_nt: TGTGCCAGCAGCTTAGGGACAGCATACACTGAAGCTTTCTTT
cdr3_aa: CASSLGTAYTEAFF

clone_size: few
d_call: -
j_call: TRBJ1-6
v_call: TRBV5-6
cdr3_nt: TGTGCCAGCCAATCAGGACAGAATTCACCCCTCCACTTT
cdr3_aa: CASQSGQNSPLHF

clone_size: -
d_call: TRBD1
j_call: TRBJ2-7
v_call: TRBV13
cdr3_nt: TGTGCCAGCACCGACAGGGGGTCCTACGAGCAGTACTTC
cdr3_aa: CASTDRGSYEQYF

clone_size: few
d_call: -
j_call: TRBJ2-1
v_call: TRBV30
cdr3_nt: TGTGCCTGGGGGAACAATGAGCAGTTCTTC
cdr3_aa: CAWGNNEQFF

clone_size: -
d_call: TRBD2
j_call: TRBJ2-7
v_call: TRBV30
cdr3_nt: TGTGCCTGGAGTGATAGCGGGGGGTCCTACGAGCAGTACTTC
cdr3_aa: CAWSDSGGSYEQYF

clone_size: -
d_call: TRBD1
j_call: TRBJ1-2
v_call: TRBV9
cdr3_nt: TGTGCCAGCAGCACCGGACAGGGAAAAACTAACTATGGCTACACCTTC
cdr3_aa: CASSTGQGKTNYGYTF

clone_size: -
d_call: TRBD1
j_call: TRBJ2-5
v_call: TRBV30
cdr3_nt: TGTGCCTGGAACGGATTGGGACAGCTCCAAGAGACCCAGTACTTC
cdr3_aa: CAWNGLGQLQETQYF

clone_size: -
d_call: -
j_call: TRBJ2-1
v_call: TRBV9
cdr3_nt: TGTGCCAGCAGCGTAAAGGTCTGGGGACCGTACAATGAGCAGTTCTTC
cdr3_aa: CASSVKVWGPYNEQFF

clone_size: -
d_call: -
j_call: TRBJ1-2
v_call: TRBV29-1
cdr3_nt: TGCAGCACCGAGGAGGGGCGCTATGGCTACACCTTC
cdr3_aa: CSTEEGRYGYTF

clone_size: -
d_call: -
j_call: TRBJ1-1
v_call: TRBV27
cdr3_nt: TGTGCCAGCAGTAACTCGGGGGGCGGCTCTGAAGCTTTCTTT
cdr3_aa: CASSNSGGGSEAFF

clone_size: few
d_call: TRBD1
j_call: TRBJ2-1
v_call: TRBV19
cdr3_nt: TGTGCCAGTCTTGATCGGGACAGGGAGTTCTTC
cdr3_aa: CASLDRDREFF

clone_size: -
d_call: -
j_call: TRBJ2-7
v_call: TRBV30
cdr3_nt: TGTGCCTCGACCCGACCCGGGATGCCCTACGAGCAGTACTTC
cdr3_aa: CASTRPGMPYEQYF